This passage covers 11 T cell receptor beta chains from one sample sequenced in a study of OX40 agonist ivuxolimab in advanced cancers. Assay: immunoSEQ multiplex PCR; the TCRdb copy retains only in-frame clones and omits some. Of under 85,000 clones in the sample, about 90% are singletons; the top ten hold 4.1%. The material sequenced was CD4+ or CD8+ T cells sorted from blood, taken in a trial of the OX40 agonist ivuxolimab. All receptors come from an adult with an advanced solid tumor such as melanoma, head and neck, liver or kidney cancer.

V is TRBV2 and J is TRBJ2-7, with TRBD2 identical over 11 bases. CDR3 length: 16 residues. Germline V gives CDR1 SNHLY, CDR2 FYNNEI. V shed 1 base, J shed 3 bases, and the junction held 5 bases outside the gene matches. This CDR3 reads CASSEDTSGRDYEQYF. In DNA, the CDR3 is TGTGCCAGCAGTGAAGACACTAGCGGGAGAGACTACGAGCAGTACTTC.

The CDR3 coding sequence is TGCGCCAGCAGCTTGGAGGCGAACACCGGGGAGCTGTTTTTT. Its protein is CASSLEANTGELFF. This rearrangement joins TRBV5-1 to TRBJ2-2; D gene unclear. The germline gives CDR1 SGHRS, CDR2 YFSETQ. Deletions cut 0 bases from V and 0 bases from J, with 3 bases between. This CDR3 spans 14 amino acids.

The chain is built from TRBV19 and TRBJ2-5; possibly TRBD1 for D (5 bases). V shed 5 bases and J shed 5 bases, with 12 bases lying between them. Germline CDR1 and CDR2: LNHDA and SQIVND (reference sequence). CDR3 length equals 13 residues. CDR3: CASSRQFDETQYF. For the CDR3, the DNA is TGTGCCAGTAGTCGACAGTTTGACGAGACCCAGTACTTC.

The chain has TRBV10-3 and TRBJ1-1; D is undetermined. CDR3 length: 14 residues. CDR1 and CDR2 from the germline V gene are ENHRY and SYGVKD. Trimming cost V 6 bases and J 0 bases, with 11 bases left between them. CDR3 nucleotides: TGTGCCATCAGCGCGGACGGAATGAACACTGAAGCTTTCTTT. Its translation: CAISADGMNTEAFF.

CDR3 sequence reads: CAWSVLVQTNTEAFF. Written as DNA, the CDR3 is TGTGCCTGGAGTGTACTGGTACAGACGAACACTGAAGCTTTCTTT. The chain uses TRBV30 and TRBJ1-1; D gene uncertain. The V gene lost 0 bases and the J gene lost 1 base, with 12 bases spanning the gap. Germline CDR1 and CDR2: GTSNPN and SVGIG (reference sequence). The CDR3 consists of 15 residues.

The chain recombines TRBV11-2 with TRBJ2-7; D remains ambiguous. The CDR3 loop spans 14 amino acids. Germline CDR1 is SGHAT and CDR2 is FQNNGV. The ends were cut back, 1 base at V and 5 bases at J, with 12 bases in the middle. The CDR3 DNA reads TGTGCCAGCAGCTTAGGGACCCCTGAGGACGAGCAGTACTTC. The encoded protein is CASSLGTPEDEQYF.

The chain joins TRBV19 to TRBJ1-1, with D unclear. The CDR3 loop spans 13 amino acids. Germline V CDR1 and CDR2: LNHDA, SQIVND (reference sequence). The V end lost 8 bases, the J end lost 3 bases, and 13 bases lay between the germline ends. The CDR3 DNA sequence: TGTGCCAGTTTTAATAGGGAGGACACTGAAGCTTTCTTT. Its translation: CASFNREDTEAFF.

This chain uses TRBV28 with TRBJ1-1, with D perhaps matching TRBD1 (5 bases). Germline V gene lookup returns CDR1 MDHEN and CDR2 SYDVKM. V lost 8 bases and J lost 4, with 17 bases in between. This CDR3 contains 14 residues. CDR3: CASPGTGGITEAFF. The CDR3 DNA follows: TGTGCCAGCCCTGGTACAGGCGGGATCACTGAAGCTTTCTTT.

CDR3 nucleotides: TGCGCCAGCAGCCAACTTGTATCCGGGAGGCGGGGGGAGCAGTACTTC. Translation: CASSQLVSGRRGEQYF. The J gene is TRBJ2-7, the V gene TRBV4-1, with TRBD2 matching over 7 bases. There are 16 residues in the CDR3. CDR1 is MGHRA and CDR2 is YSYEKL in the germline V gene. J was trimmed by 7 bases and V by 2 bases; bases with no gene match: 14.

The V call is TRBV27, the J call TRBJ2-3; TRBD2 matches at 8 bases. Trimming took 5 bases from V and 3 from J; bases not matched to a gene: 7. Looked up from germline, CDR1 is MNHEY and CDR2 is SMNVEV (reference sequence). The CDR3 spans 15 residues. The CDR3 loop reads CASSPPGLVTDTQYF. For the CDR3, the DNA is TGTGCCAGCAGTCCACCGGGACTAGTTACAGATACGCAGTATTTT.

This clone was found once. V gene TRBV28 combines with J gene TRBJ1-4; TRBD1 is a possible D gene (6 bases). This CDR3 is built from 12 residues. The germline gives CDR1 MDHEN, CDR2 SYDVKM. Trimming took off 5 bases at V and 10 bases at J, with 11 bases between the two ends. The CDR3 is CASSLRGRKLFF. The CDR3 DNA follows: TGTGCCAGCAGTCTTCGGGGGCGAAAACTGTTTTTT.